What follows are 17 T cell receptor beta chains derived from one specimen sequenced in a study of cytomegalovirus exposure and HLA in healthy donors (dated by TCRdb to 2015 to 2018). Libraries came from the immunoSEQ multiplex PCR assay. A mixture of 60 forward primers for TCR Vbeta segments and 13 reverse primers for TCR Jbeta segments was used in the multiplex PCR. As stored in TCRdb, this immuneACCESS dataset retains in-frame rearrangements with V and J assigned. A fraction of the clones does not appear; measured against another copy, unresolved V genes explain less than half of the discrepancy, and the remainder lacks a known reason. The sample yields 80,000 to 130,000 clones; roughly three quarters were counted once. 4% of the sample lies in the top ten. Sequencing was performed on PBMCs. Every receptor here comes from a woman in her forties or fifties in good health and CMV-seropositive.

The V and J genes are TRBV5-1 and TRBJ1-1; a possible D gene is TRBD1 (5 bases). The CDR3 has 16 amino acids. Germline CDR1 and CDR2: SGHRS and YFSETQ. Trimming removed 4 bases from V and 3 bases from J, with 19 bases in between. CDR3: CASSPRGVRVDTEAFF. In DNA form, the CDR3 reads TGCGCCAGCAGCCCGCGGGGCGTTAGGGTTGACACTGAAGCTTTCTTT.

Written as DNA, the CDR3 is TGTGCCAGCAGCTGGGTCCCGGACAGGGGATCCTACGAGCAGTACTTC. As protein: CASSWVPDRGSYEQYF. The rearrangement links TRBV7-9 to TRBJ2-7; 9 bases align to TRBD1. The CDR3 runs to 16 residues. The V and J ends lost 4 bases and 1 base, in that order; junction bases with no gene match: 8. Germline V CDR1 and CDR2: SEHNR, FQNEAQ (reference sequence).

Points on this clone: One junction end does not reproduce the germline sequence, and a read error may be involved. CDR3: CSSSSYRVSSGNTIYF. The CDR3 DNA follows: TGTTCCAGCAGCTCATACAGGGTTAGCTCTGGAAACACCATATATTTT. The V gene is TRBV7-9, the J gene TRBJ1-3; a weak D match, TRBD1 (6 bases). The CDR3 has 16 amino acids. Germline loops: CDR1 SEHNR, CDR2 FQNEAQ (reference sequence).

CDR3 sequence: CASSRGWTGELFF. In nucleotides, the CDR3 is TGTGCCAGCAGCCGGGGGTGGACCGGGGAGCTGTTTTTT. The chain recombines TRBV5-5 with TRBJ2-2; D perhaps matches TRBD2 (6 bases). CDR1 and CDR2 from the germline V gene are SGHKS and YYEKEE (reference sequence). The CDR3 is 13 residues long. The V end was cut by 4 bases, the J end by 5 bases, with 9 bases between.

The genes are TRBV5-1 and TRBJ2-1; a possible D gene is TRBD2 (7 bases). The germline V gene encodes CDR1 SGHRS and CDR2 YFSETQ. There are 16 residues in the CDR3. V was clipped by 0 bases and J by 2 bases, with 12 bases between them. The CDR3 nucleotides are TGCGCCAGCAGCTTGGTCGGCGGGGGCCCCTACAATGAGCAGTTCTTC. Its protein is CASSLVGGGPYNEQFF.

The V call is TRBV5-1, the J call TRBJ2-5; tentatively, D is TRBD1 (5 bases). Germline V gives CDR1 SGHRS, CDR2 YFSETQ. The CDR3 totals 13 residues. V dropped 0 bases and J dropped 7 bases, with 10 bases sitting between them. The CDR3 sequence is CASSLGDQGTQYF. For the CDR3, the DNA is TGCGCCAGCAGCTTGGGGGATCAGGGGACCCAGTACTTC.

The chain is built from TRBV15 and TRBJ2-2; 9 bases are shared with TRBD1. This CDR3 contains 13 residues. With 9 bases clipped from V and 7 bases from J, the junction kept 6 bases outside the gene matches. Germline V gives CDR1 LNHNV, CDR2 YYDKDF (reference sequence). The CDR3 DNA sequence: TGTGCCACACTACAGGGGGCATACGGGGAGCTGTTTTTT. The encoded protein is CATLQGAYGELFF.

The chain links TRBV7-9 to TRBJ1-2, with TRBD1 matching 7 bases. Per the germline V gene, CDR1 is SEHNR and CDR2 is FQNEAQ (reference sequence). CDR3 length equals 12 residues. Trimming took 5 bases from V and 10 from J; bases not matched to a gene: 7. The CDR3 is CASSTSTGNYTF. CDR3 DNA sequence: TGTGCCAGCAGCACGTCGACAGGGAACTACACCTTC.

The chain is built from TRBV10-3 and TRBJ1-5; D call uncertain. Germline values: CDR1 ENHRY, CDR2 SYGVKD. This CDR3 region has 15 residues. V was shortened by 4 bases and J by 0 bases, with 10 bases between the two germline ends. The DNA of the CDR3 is TGTGCCATCAGTGTATCACCCGGTAGCAATCAGCCCCAGCATTTT. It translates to CAISVSPGSNQPQHF.

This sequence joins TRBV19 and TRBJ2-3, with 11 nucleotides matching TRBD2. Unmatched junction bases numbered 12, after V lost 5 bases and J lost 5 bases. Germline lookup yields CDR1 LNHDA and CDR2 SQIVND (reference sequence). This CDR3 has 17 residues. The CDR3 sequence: CASSEWGLAEGLDTQYF. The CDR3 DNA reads TGTGCCAGTAGTGAGTGGGGACTAGCGGAAGGTCTAGATACGCAGTATTTT.

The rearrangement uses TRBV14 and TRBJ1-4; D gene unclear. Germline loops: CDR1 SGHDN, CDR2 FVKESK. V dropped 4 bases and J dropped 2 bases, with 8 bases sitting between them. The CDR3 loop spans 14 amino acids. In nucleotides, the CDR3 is TGTGCCAGCAGCCGGGGAGGGACTAATGAAAAACTGTTTTTT. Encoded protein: CASSRGGTNEKLFF.

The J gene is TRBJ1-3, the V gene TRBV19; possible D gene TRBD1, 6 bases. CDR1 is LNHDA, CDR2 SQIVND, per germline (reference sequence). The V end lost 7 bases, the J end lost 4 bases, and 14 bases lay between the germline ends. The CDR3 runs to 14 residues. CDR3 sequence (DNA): TGTGCCAGTAAGCACAGGGAGGGAGGAAACACCATATATTTT. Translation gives CASKHREGGNTIYF.

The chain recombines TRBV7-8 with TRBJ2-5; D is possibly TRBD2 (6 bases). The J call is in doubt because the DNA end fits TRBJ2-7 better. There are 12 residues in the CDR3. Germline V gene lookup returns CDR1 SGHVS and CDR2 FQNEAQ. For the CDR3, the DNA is TGTGCCTCCGGGCGGGGAGCCTACGAGCAGTACTTC. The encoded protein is CASGRGAYEQYF.

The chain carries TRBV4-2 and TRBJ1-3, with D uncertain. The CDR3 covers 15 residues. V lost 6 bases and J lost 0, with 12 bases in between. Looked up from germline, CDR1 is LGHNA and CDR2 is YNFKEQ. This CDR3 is CASRSSRSSGNTIYF. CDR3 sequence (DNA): TGTGCCAGCAGATCCAGCCGGAGCTCTGGAAACACCATATATTTT.

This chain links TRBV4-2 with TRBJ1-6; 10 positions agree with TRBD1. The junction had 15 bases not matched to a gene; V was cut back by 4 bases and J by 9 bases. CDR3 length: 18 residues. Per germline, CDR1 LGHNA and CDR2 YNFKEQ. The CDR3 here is CASSLGDRGSRAASPLHF. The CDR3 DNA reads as TGTGCCAGCAGCCTTGGGGACAGGGGATCGAGGGCTGCTTCACCCCTCCACTTT.

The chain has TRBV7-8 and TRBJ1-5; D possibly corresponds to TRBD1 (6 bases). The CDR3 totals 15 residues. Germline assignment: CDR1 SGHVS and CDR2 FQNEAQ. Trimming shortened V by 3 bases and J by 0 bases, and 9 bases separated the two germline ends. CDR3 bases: TGTGCCAGCAGCTTGGACAGTTATAGCAATCAGCCCCAGCATTTT. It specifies CASSLDSYSNQPQHF.

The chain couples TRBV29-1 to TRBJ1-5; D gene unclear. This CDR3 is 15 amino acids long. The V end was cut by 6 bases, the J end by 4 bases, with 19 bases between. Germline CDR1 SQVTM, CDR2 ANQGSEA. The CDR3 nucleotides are TGCAGCGTCCGAGAATCCTCCGAGGCAAATCAGCCCCAGCATTTT. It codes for CSVRESSEANQPQHF.